The entry below gives a single T cell receptor beta chain sequence along with its context. Antigen unknown. One end of the junction is discordant with germline, which a read error may explain. This sample's RNA came from whole unsorted tissue. The normal lung tissue was taken more than 3 cm from the tumor edge. The germline gives CDR1 DFQATT, CDR2 SNEGSKA (reference sequence). CDR3 length: 11 amino acids. This record comes from a study of tumor and adjacent non-tumor tissue in lung cancer. The study, taken as a whole, reports: Tumor TCR diversity, when higher, was linked to shorter survival.

Three rounds of nested PCR, following a modified ARM-PCR protocol, produced the TCRbeta library. TCRdb redid the calling of the multiplex PCR reads with MiXCR, one entry per CDR3 protein. Seen here are around 50,000 distinct CDR3 sequences, roughly two thirds observed once, and the top ten hold 30%. Sequencing input: distant non-tumor lung tissue. The chain uses TRBV20-1 and TRBJ1-1; D may be TRBD1 (5 bases). This TCR derives from a woman aged 70 to 79 with non-small cell lung cancer. The CDR3 loop reads CSAKGAFEAIF. The CDR3 bases are TGCAGTGCTAAAGGGGCTTTTGAAGCTATCTTT.